This section outlines one T cell receptor beta chain sequence together with its context. TCRdb keeps only in-frame clones here, not all; method: immunoSEQ multiplex PCR. The data hold more than 50,000 clones, with over 85% observed a single time. The sample belongs to a study of T cell changes during pregnancy in multiple sclerosis. This CDR3 region has 12 residues. V lost 1 base, J lost 7 bases, and 8 bases lay in between. The germline gives CDR1 SGDLS, CDR2 YYNGEE. This clonotype was sampled from a female donor in good health, enrolled as a control in a pregnancy study. The chain recombines TRBV9 with TRBJ1-2; maybe TRBD1 (6 bases). This sample comprised peripheral blood, obtained in the first trimester of pregnancy. CDR3 loop: CASSVMGAGYTF. DNA of the CDR3: TGTGCCAGCAGCGTAATGGGGGCTGGCTACACCTTC.